The 21 T cell receptor beta chains presented below share a single source sample, sequenced in a study of T cell changes during pregnancy in multiple sclerosis. Produced via immunoSEQ multiplex PCR; TCRdb's table is partial and in-frame only. The sample holds roughly 79,000 clones, 75% to 95% seen once. Source: CD4+ T cells from peripheral blood mononuclear cells, taken before pregnancy. The receptor source for this set is a female donor with multiple sclerosis, enrolled in a pregnancy study.

V is TRBV12-5 and J is TRBJ1-2, with 7 nucleotides matching TRBD1. Germline CDR1 is LGHNT and CDR2 is FRNRAP. V was pared by 6 bases and J by 8 bases, with 12 bases of the junction left unmatched. The CDR3 is 14 amino acids. CDR3 nucleotide sequence: TGTGCTAGTGGCTCTCACGGGACAGTGGGGGGCTACACCTTC. This gives the protein CASGSHGTVGGYTF. The complete variable domain, with remaining parts taken from reference TRBV12-5 and TRBJ1-2, reads DARVTQTPRHKVTEMGQEVTMRCQPILGHNTVFWYRQTMMQGLELLAYFRNRAPLDDSGMPKDRFSAEMPDATLATLKIQPSEPRDSAVYFCASGSHGTVGGYTFGSGTRLTVV.

The gene calls are TRBV27 and TRBJ2-7; the match to TRBD2 covers 7 bases. The germline V gene has CDR1 MNHEY and CDR2 SMNVEV (reference sequence). The CDR3 is 13 residues long. The V gene end was trimmed by 6 bases and the J gene end by 3 bases; junction bases not matched to a gene: 5. The CDR3: CASSLERDYEQYF. DNA of the CDR3: TGTGCCAGCAGCTTGGAGCGGGACTACGAGCAGTACTTC.

V gene TRBV2 combines with J gene TRBJ1-1, with 9 bases that match TRBD1. The CDR3 spans 14 residues. CDR1 and CDR2 (germline): SNHLY, FYNNEI. After removal of 6 bases from V and 7 bases from J, the junction contained 9 bases not matched to a gene. In nucleotides, the CDR3 is TGTGCCAGCAGCTCGGGACAGGGCTCGCTTGAAGCTTTCTTT. This codes for CASSSGQGSLEAFF. The whole variable domain, remainder taken from reference TRBV2 and TRBJ1-1, is EPEVTQTPSHQVTQMGQEVILRCVPISNHLYFYWYRQILGQKVEFLVSFYNNEISEKSEIFDDQFSVERPDGSNFTLKIRSTKLEDSAMYFCASSSGQGSLEAFFGQGTRLTVV.

The chain couples TRBV5-4 to TRBJ2-3; D is perhaps TRBD1 (5 bases). The CDR3 covers 14 residues. The germline gives CDR1 SGHNT, CDR2 YYREEE (reference sequence). Trimming left V 6 bases short and J 2 bases short, with 13 bases between. CDR3 sequence (DNA): TGTGCCAGCACGGGCAGGGTAAACACAGATACGCAGTATTTT. This translates into CASTGRVNTDTQYF.

The chain is built from TRBV5-4 and TRBJ2-1; 8 nucleotides match TRBD2. CDR1 SGHNT and CDR2 YYREEE come from the germline V gene (reference sequence). There are 15 residues in the CDR3. The junction had 7 bases not matched to a gene; V was cut back by 4 bases and J by 4 bases. The CDR3 reads CASSKRGGGYNEQFF. As DNA, the CDR3 is TGTGCCAGCAGCAAACGGGGGGGCGGATACAATGAGCAGTTCTTC.

The CDR3 DNA is TGTGCCAGCAGTCCTACCGGGACTAGAAACACCGGGGAGCTGTTTTTT. Residues: CASSPTGTRNTGELFF. The gene calls are TRBV2 and TRBJ2-2; the match to TRBD2 covers 8 bases. Germline loops: CDR1 SNHLY, CDR2 FYNNEI. The CDR3 spans 16 residues. V dropped 5 bases and J dropped 2; count of bases not matched to a gene: 7.

The chain has TRBV7-8 and TRBJ1-6; TRBD1 aligns across 7 bases. Trimming at V came to 5 bases and at J to 5 bases, leaving 3 bases not matched to a gene. This CDR3 is 14 amino acids long. The V gene's germline CDR1 is SGHVS and CDR2 FQNEAQ. The CDR3 region is CASSVGTDNSPLHF. The CDR3 bases are TGTGCCAGCAGCGTCGGGACAGATAATTCACCCCTCCACTTT.

This clone was picked up one time. The gene calls are TRBV7-3 and TRBJ2-5; a weak D match, TRBD2 (5 bases). This CDR3 spans 13 amino acids. CDR1 and CDR2 from the germline V gene are SGHTA and FQGTGA. Trimming removed 5 bases from V and 5 bases from J, with 12 bases in between. CDR3 nucleotides: TGTGCCAGCAGCCTAGACTATTTCGAGACCCAGTACTTC. This encodes CASSLDYFETQYF.

This chain uses TRBV2 with TRBJ1-5, with TRBD1 matching over 8 bases. Germline V CDR1 and CDR2: SNHLY, FYNNEI. This CDR3 contains 15 residues. The V segment lost 6 bases and the J segment 0 bases; nucleotides outside the gene matches: 4. DNA for the CDR3: TGTGCCAGCAGGGACAGGGTCAATAGCAATCAGCCCCAGCATTTT. Encoded protein: CASRDRVNSNQPQHF.

The rearrangement uses TRBV6-6 and TRBJ1-4, with 7 bases that match TRBD1. Germline assignment: CDR1 MNHNY and CDR2 SVGAGI (reference sequence). The CDR3 has 13 residues. The trim removed 8 bases at V and 8 bases at J, leaving 8 bases unmatched. CDR3 protein: CASLRDRPEKLFF. For the CDR3, the DNA is TGTGCCAGCCTCCGGGACAGACCAGAAAAACTGTTTTTT.

The chain is built from TRBV5-1 and TRBJ2-1; 13 bases are a match to TRBD2. CDR3 length: 16 amino acids. Germline CDR1 SGHRS, CDR2 YFSETQ. Trimming cost V 0 bases and J 9 bases; bases outside gene matches: 6. CDR3 coding DNA: TGCGCCAGCAGCTTGGTTGGGACTAGCGGGACCGGTGAGCAGTTCTTC. This sequence encodes CASSLVGTSGTGEQFF.

The J gene is TRBJ2-7, the V gene TRBV15, with a weak D call TRBD2 (6 bases). The length of the CDR3 is 12 residues. V was clipped by 1 base and J by 8 bases, with 9 bases between them. Looked up from germline, CDR1 is LNHNV and CDR2 is YYDKDF (reference sequence). CDR3 coding DNA: TGTGCCACCAGCAGAGTTGGCGGGAAGCAGTACTTC. As protein: CATSRVGGKQYF.

This chain uses TRBV7-3 with TRBJ2-7, with 11 nucleotides matching TRBD1. The germline V gene encodes CDR1 SGHTA and CDR2 FQGTGA. CDR3 size: 18 residues. J gave up 6 bases and V 5 bases, and 18 bases lay outside the gene matches. This CDR3 reads CASSLNLLQRTGGGEQYF. DNA for the CDR3: TGTGCCAGCAGCCTAAACTTACTCCAACGGACAGGGGGCGGCGAGCAGTACTTC.

With respect to this clone: The same CDR3 arises from other DNA sequences in this sample as well. The chain has TRBV5-1 and TRBJ2-5; TRBD1 aligns across 9 bases. Unmatched junction bases numbered 6, after V lost 4 bases and J lost 5 bases. CDR3 size: 14 residues. The germline V gene encodes CDR1 SGHRS and CDR2 YFSETQ. The CDR3 is CASSRTGGGETQYF. As DNA, the CDR3 is TGCGCCAGCAGCCGTACAGGGGGCGGTGAGACCCAGTACTTC. The full variable domain, with the rest looked up from reference TRBV5-1 and TRBJ2-5, is KAGVTQTPRYLIKTRGQQVTLSCSPISGHRSVSWYQQTPGQGLQFLFEYFSETQRNKGNFPGRFSGRQFSNSRSEMNVSTLELGDSALYLCASSRTGGGETQYFGPGTRLLVL.

The V call is TRBV11-3, the J call TRBJ2-5; 9 bases match TRBD2. Germline loops: CDR1 SGHNT, CDR2 YENEEA. The CDR3 spans 17 residues. The V and J ends lost 1 base and 0 bases, in that order; junction bases with no gene match: 6. Written as DNA, the CDR3 is TGTGCCAGCAGCTTAGGGGGGACTAGCAGAGACCAAGAGACCCAGTACTTC. Translation gives CASSLGGTSRDQETQYF.

The chain combines TRBV18 with TRBJ1-1; 9 nucleotides match TRBD1. In germline, CDR1 is KGHSH, CDR2 LQKENI. Trimming took 5 bases from V and 1 from J; bases not matched to a gene: 8. The CDR3 totals 16 residues. For the CDR3, the DNA is TGTGCCAGCTCAGACGGGACAGGGATGGAGAACACTGAAGCTTTCTTT. Translating it yields CASSDGTGMENTEAFF.

The CDR3, as DNA: TGTGCCACCAGCAGAGATTCCGGGGGGACTAGCGGGGGGTCCTACGAGCAGTACTTC. This translates into CATSRDSGGTSGGSYEQYF. The chain joins TRBV15 to TRBJ2-7, with 15 nucleotides matching TRBD2. This CDR3 is built from 19 residues. The germline CDR1 and CDR2 sequences are LNHNV and YYDKDF (reference sequence). Trimming took 0 bases from V and 1 from J; bases not matched to a gene: 7.

The chain couples TRBV18 to TRBJ1-6; 8 bases align to TRBD1. CDR1 is KGHSH and CDR2 is LQKENI in the germline V gene. The CDR3 is 24 amino acids. Trimming took 0 bases from V and 7 from J; bases not matched to a gene: 29. The CDR3 spells CASSPPVSGGSGQGARIVNSPLHF. CDR3 nucleotides: TGTGCCAGCTCACCACCCGTTTCTGGAGGATCAGGGCAGGGGGCGCGTATAGTCAATTCACCCCTCCACTTT.

The chain carries TRBV6-5 and TRBJ1-2; D is possibly TRBD1 (5 bases). This CDR3 comprises 15 residues. Germline V gene sequence: CDR1 MNHEY, CDR2 SVGAGI. V lost 0 bases and J lost 6, with 14 bases in between. For the CDR3, the DNA is TGTGCCAGCAGTTACTCCGGGCGGCAGGGTCATGGCTACACCTTC. Translation: CASSYSGRQGHGYTF.

This clone has only a few counts. The J gene is TRBJ1-1, the V gene TRBV18, with D unclear. The CDR3 extends over 13 amino acids. Germline CDR1 reads KGHSH; CDR2 reads LQKENI. V gave up 2 bases and J gave up 0 bases, with 4 bases separating them. Here the CDR3 DNA reads TGTGCCAGCTCACCATCCATGAACACTGAAGCTTTCTTT. Amino acids: CASSPSMNTEAFF.

The J gene is TRBJ2-7, the V gene TRBV27; a possible D gene is TRBD2 (6 bases). CDR1 MNHEY and CDR2 SMNVEV come from the germline V gene (reference sequence). This CDR3 has 15 residues. V lost 0 bases and J 3 bases, leaving 12 bases between the germline ends. For the CDR3, the DNA is TGTGCCAGCAGTTTATCGCGGGACCTTCACTACGAGCAGTACTTC. This translates into CASSLSRDLHYEQYF.